The T cell receptor beta chain under discussion was sequenced for a study of blood T cell repertoires in COVID-19. Study context: Material from acute and convalescent COVID-19 was sourced from the United States, Italy and Spain. Sources were T cells, B-cell-depleted T cells, or PBMCs; the material itself was cDNA or gDNA.

Losses at the gene ends were 5 bases for V and 5 bases for J; bases not matched to a gene: 8. The CDR3 loop spans 14 amino acids. Germline-derived CDR1 and CDR2 are SEHNR and FQNEAQ (reference sequence). Authors' methods: Amplification from reference gene primers served as the basis for estimated nucleated cell counts. Some clones are missing from TCRdb's copy, which holds only in-frame ones; the method was immunoSEQ multiplex PCR. D and trimming were read from the DNA, whereas the V and J calls and clone size are those reported in that table. The data show about 130,000 clones, with approximately 84% seen just once and approximately 16% held by the top ten.

The sequencing input was peripheral blood. This sequence joins TRBV7-9 and TRBJ2-5; the match to TRBD1 covers 7 bases. This sequence was found in a woman aged 45 to 65 who had recovered from COVID-19. The CDR3 bases are TGTGCCAGCAGCGGGACAGACGCAGGGGAGACCCAGTACTTC. Protein: CASSGTDAGETQYF.